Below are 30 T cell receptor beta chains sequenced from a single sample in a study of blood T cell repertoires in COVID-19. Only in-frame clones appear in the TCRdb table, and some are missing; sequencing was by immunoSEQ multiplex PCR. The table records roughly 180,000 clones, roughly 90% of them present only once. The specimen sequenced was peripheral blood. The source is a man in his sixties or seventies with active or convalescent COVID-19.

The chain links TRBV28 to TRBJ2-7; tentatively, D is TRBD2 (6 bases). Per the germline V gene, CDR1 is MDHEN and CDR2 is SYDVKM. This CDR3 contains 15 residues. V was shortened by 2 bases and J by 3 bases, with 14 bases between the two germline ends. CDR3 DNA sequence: TGTGCCAGCAGTTTAGCCGGGGGACGGAGCTACGAGCAGTACTTC. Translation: CASSLAGGRSYEQYF.

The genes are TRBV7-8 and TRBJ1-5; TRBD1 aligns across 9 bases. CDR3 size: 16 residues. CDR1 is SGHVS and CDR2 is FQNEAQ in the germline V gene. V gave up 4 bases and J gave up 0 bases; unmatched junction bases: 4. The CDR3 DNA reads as TGTGCCAGCAGCTCGACAGGGGGTTATAGCAATCAGCCCCAGCATTTT. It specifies CASSSTGGYSNQPQHF.

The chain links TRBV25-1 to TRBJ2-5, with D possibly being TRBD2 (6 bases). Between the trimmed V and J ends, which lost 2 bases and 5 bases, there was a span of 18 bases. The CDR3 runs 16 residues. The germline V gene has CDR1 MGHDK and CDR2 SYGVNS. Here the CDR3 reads CASSEVAGRPRETQYF. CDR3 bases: TGTGCCAGCAGTGAAGTCGCGGGGAGGCCTCGGGAGACCCAGTACTTC.

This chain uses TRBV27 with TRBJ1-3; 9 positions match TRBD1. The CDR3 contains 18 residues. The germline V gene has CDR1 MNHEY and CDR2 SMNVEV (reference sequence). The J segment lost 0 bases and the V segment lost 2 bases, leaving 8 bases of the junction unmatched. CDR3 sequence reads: CASSLMGTGSSSGNTIYF. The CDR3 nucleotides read TGTGCCAGCAGTTTAATGGGGACAGGGTCGAGCTCTGGAAACACCATATATTTT.

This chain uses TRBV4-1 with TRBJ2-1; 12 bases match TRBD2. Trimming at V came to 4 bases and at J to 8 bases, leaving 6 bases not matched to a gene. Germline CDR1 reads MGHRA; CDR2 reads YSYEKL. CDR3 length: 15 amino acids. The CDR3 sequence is CASSRRLAGEDEQFF. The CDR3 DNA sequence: TGCGCCAGCAGCCGAAGACTAGCGGGAGAGGATGAGCAGTTCTTC.

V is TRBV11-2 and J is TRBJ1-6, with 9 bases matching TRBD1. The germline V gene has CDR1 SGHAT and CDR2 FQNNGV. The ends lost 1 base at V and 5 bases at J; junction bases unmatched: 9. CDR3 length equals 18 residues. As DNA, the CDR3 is TGTGCCAGCAGCTTAGGGACAGGGGCCCTGTTGAATAATTCACCCCTCCACTTT. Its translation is CASSLGTGALLNNSPLHF.

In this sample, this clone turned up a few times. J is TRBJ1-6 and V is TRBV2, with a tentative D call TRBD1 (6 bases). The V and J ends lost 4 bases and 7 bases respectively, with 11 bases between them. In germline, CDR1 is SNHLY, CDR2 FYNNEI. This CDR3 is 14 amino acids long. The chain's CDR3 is CASSGQATNSPLHF. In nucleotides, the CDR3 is TGTGCCAGCAGTGGACAGGCTACCAATTCACCCCTCCACTTT.

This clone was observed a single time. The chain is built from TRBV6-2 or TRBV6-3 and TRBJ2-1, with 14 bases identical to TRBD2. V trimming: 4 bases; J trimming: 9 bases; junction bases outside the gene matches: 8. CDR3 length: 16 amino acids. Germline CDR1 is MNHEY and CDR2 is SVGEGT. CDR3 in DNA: TGTGCCAGCAGTTCAGGGACTAGCGGGAGTACGAGTGAGCAGTTCTTC. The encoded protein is CASSSGTSGSTSEQFF.

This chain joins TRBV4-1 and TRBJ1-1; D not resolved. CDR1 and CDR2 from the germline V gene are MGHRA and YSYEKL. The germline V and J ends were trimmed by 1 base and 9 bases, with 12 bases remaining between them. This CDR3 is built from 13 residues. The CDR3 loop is CASSQAEGRQAFF. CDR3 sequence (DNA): TGCGCCAGCAGCCAAGCCGAGGGAAGGCAAGCTTTCTTT.

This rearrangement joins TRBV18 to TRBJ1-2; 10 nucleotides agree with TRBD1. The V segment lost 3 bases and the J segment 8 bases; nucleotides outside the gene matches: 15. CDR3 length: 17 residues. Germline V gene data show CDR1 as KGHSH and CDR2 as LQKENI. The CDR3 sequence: CASSPAPGQGPAGGYTF. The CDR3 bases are TGTGCCAGCTCACCCGCACCGGGACAGGGGCCAGCGGGAGGCTACACCTTC.

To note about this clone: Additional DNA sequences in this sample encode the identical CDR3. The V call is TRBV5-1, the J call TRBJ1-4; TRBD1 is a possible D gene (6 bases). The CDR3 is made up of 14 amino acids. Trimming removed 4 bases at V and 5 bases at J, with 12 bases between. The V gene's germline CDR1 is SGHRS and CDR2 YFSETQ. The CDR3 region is CASSLDSQNEKLFF. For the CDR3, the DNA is TGCGCCAGCAGCCTGGACAGCCAGAATGAAAAACTGTTTTTT.

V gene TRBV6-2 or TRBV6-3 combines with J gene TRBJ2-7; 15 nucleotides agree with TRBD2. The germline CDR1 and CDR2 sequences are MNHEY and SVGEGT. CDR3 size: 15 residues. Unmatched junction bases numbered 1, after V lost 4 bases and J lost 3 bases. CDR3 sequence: CASSSGLAGGYEQYF. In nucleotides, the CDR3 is TGTGCCAGCAGTTCGGGACTAGCGGGGGGCTACGAGCAGTACTTC.

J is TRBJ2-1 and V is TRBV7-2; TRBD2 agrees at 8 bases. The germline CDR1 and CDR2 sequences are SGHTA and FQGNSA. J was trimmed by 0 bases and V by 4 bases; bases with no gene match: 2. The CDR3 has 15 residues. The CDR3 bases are TGTGCCAGCAGCTGGACTAGCAGCTCCTACAATGAGCAGTTCTTC. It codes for CASSWTSSSYNEQFF.

Here the CDR3 DNA reads TGTGCCAGTAGTCCCCGGGAGGGCCGTTATGGCTACACCTTC. Translation gives CASSPREGRYGYTF. The rearrangement links TRBV19 to TRBJ1-2, with D unresolved. This CDR3 is built from 14 residues. Germline values: CDR1 LNHDA, CDR2 SQIVND (reference sequence). Trimming cost V 5 bases and J 5 bases, with 15 bases left between them.

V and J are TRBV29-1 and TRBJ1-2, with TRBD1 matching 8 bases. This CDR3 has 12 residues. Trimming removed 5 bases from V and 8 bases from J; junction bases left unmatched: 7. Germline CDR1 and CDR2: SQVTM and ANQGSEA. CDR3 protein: CSVSGQGGGYTF. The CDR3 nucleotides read TGCAGCGTTTCCGGACAGGGAGGAGGCTACACCTTC.

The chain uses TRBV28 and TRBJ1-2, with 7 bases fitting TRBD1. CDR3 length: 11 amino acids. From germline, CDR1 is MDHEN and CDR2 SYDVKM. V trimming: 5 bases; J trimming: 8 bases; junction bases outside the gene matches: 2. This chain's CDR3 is CASSTGVGYTF. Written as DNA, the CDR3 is TGTGCCAGCAGTACAGGGGTCGGCTACACCTTC.

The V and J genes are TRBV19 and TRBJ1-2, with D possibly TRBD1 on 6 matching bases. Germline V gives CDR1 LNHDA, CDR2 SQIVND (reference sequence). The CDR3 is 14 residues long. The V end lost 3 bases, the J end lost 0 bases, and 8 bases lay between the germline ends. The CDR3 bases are TGTGCCAGTAGTATCGACAGGACTAACTATGGCTACACCTTC. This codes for CASSIDRTNYGYTF.

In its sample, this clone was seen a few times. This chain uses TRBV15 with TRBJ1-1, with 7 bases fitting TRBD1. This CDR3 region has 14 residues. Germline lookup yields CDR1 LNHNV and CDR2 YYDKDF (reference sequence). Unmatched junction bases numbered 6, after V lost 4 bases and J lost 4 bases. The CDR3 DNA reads TGTGCCACCAGCATCCGGGCAGGGGGCACTGAAGCTTTCTTT. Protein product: CATSIRAGGTEAFF.

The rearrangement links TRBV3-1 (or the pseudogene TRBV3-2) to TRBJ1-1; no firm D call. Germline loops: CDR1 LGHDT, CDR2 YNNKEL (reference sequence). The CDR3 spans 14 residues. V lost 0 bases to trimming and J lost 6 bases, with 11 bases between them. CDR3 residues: CASSQDPKRPEAFF. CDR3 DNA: TGTGCCAGCAGCCAAGATCCTAAGAGGCCTGAAGCTTTCTTT.

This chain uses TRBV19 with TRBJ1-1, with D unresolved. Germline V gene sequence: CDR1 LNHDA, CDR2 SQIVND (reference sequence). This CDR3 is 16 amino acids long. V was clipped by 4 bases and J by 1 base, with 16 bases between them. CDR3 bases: TGTGCCAGTAGTACCCCCCGACCAGGCTGGAACACTGAAGCTTTCTTT. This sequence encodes CASSTPRPGWNTEAFF.

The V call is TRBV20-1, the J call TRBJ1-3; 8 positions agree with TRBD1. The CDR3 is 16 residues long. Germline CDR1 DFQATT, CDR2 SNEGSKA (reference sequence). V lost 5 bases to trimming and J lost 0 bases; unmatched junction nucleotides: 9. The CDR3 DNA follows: TGCAGTGCTCGTGGACAGGGAAAGGGCTCTGGAAACACCATATATTTT. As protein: CSARGQGKGSGNTIYF.

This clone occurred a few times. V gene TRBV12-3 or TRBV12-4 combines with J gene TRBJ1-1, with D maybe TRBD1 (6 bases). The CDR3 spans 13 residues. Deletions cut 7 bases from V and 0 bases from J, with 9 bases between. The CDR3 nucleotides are TGTGCCAGCACCCAGGGGTTGAACACTGAAGCTTTCTTT. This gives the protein CASTQGLNTEAFF.

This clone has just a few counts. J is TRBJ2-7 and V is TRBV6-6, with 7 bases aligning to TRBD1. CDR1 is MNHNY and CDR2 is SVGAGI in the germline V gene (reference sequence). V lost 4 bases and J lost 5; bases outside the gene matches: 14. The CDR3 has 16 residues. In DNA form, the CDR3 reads TGTGCCAGCAGTTTTTCCCCCCAGGCCGGGACAGACGAGCAGTACTTC. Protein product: CASSFSPQAGTDEQYF.

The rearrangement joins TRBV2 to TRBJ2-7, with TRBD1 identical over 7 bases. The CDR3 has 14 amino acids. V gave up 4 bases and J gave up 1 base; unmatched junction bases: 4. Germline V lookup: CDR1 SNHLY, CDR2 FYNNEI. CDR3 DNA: TGTGCCAGCAGTGTAGACAGGGTTTCCTACGAGCAGTACTTC. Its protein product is CASSVDRVSYEQYF.

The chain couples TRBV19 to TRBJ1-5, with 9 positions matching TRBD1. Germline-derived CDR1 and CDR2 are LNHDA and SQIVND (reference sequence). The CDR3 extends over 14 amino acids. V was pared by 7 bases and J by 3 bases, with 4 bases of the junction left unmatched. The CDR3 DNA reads TGTGCCAGTAAAACAGGGGGCATCAATCAGCCCCAGCATTTT. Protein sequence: CASKTGGINQPQHF.

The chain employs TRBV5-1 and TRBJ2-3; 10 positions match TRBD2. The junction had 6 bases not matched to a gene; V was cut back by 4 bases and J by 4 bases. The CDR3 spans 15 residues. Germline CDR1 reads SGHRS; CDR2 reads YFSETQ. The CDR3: CASSTEAGGADTQYF. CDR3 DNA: TGCGCCAGCAGCACCGAAGCGGGAGGGGCAGATACGCAGTATTTT.

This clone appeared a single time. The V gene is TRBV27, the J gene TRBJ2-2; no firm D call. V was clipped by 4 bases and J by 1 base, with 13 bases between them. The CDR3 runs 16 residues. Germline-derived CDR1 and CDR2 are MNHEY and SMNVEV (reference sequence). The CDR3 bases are TGTGCCAGCAGTTGGAGCCTCGGATTGAACACCGGGGAGCTGTTTTTT. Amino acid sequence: CASSWSLGLNTGELFF.

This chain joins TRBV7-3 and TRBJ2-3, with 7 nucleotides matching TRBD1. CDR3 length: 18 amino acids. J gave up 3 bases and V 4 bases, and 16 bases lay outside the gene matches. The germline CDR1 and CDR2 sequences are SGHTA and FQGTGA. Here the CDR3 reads CASSSPGTPTGRTDTQYF. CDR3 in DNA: TGTGCCAGCAGCTCACCCGGGACACCGACAGGGAGAACAGATACGCAGTATTTT.

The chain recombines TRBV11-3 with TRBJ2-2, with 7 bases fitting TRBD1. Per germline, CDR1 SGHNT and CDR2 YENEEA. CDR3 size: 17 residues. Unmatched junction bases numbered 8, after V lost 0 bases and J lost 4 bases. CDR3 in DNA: TGTGCCAGCAGCTTAGAGATCCAGACAGGGATCACCGGGGAGCTGTTTTTT. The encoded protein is CASSLEIQTGITGELFF.

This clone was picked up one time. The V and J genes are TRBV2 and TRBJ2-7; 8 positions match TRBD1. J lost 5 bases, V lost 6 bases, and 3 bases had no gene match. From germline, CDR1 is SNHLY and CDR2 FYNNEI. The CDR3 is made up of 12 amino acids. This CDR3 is CASRGTGNEQYF. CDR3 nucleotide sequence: TGTGCCAGCAGGGGGACAGGCAACGAGCAGTACTTC. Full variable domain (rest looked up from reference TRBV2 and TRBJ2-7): EPEVTQTPSHQVTQMGQEVILRCVPISNHLYFYWYRQILGQKVEFLVSFYNNEISEKSEIFDDQFSVERPDGSNFTLKIRSTKLEDSAMYFCASRGTGNEQYFGPGTRLTVT.